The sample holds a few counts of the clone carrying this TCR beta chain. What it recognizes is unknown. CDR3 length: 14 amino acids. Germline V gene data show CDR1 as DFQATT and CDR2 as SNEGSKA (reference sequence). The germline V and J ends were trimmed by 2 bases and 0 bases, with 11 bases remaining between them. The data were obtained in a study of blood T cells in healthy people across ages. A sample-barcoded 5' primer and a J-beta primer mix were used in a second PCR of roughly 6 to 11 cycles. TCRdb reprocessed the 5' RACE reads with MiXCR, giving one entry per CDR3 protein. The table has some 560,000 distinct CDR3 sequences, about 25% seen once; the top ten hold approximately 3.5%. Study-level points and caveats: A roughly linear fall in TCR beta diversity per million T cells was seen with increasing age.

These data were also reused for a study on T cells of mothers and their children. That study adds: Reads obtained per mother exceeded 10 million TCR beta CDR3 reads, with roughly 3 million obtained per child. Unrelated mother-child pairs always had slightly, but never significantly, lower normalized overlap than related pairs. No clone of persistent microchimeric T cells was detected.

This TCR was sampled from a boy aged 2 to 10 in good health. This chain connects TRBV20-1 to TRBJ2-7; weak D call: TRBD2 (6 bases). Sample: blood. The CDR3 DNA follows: TGCAGTGCTAGATGGGACGGGAGCTCCTACGAGCAGTACTTC. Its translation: CSARWDGSSYEQYF.